Below, 13 T cell receptor beta chains from the same sample are listed, as sequenced in a study of blood T cell repertoires in COVID-19. Clones were read by immunoSEQ multiplex PCR, and TCRdb kept only the in-frame ones, dropping some. The sample records more than 75,000 clones, around 90% being singletons. The sequenced sample was peripheral blood. All receptors derive from a woman of 80 years or more with active COVID-19.

The rearrangement joins TRBV18 to TRBJ1-2; tentative D call: TRBD1 (5 bases). Germline V CDR1 and CDR2: KGHSH, LQKENI. The CDR3 spans 13 residues. Trimming left V 3 bases short and J 8 bases short, with 13 bases between. CDR3 DNA: TGTGCCAGCTCACCTGACAGTGCCCTCGGCTACACCTTC. This codes for CASSPDSALGYTF. Variable domain in full (rest from reference TRBV18 and TRBJ1-2): NAGVMQNPRHLVRRRGQEARLRCSPMKGHSHVYWYRQLPEEGLKFMVYLQKENIIDESGMPKERFSAEFPKEGPSILRIQQVVRGDSAAYFCASSPDSALGYTFGSGTRLTVV.

This chain uses TRBV5-4 with TRBJ2-1; 7 nucleotides align to TRBD2. The junction had 6 bases not matched to a gene; V was cut back by 5 bases and J by 10 bases. In germline, CDR1 is SGHNT, CDR2 YYREEE (reference sequence). There are 12 residues in the CDR3. The CDR3 DNA is TGTGCCAGCAGTTCCCCCGGGGGGGAGCAGTTCTTC. It translates to CASSSPGGEQFF.

V usage is TRBV11-2 and J usage is TRBJ2-7, with 13 bases lining up with TRBD2. With 3 bases clipped from V and 6 bases from J, the junction kept 14 bases outside the gene matches. Per germline, CDR1 SGHAT and CDR2 FQNNGV. This CDR3 comprises 18 residues. The DNA of the CDR3 is TGTGCCAGCAGCTTCCCCACTGTGGGGACTAGCGGGACCTTCGAGCAGTACTTC. Amino acids: CASSFPTVGTSGTFEQYF.

This rearrangement joins TRBV19 to TRBJ2-7, with 12 bases lining up with TRBD2. Trimming at V came to 6 bases and at J to 3 bases, leaving 6 bases not matched to a gene. Per the germline V gene, CDR1 is LNHDA and CDR2 is SQIVND (reference sequence). This CDR3 region has 15 residues. The CDR3 protein is CASSQLAGGLYEQYF. CDR3 nucleotides: TGTGCCAGTAGCCAACTAGCGGGAGGCCTCTACGAGCAGTACTTC. Filled out from reference TRBV19 and TRBJ2-7, the complete variable domain reads DGGITQSPKYLFRKEGQNVTLSCEQNLNHDAMYWYRQDPGQGLRLIYYSQIVNDFQKGDIAEGYSVSREKKESFPLTVTSAQKNPTAFYLCASSQLAGGLYEQYFGPGTRLTVT.

This clone was seen a few times. The chain employs TRBV24-1 and TRBJ2-3, with 7 nucleotides matching TRBD2. J lost 5 bases, V lost 3 bases, and 7 bases had no gene match. The CDR3 covers 15 residues. Germline V lookup: CDR1 KGHDR, CDR2 SFDVKD. CDR3 nucleotides: TGTGCCACCAGTGATCTAACTAGCGCCAGAGATACGCAGTATTTT. Translation: CATSDLTSARDTQYF.

The gene calls are TRBV4-3 and TRBJ2-7, with 7 bases matching TRBD1. From germline, CDR1 is LGHNA and CDR2 YSLEER. The trim removed 0 bases at V and 3 bases at J, leaving 5 bases unmatched. The CDR3 length is 15 residues. The DNA of the CDR3 is TGCGCCAGCAGCCAAGATACAGGGGCCAACTACGAGCAGTACTTC. Protein: CASSQDTGANYEQYF.

The chain carries TRBV7-3 and TRBJ2-2; D ambiguous. CDR3 length: 15 residues. CDR1 and CDR2 from the germline V gene are SGHTA and FQGTGA. V was shortened by 5 bases and J by 2 bases, with 12 bases between the two germline ends. In DNA, the CDR3 is TGTGCCAGCAGCGAGGTCGCCAGTAACACCGGGGAGCTGTTTTTT. Translation: CASSEVASNTGELFF.

The chain employs TRBV28 and TRBJ2-7, with 14 bases aligning to TRBD2. Germline values: CDR1 MDHEN, CDR2 SYDVKM. The V segment lost 10 bases and the J segment 0 bases; nucleotides outside the gene matches: 17. This CDR3 has 19 amino acids. Written as DNA, the CDR3 is TGTGCCACAATTCCCGCTCCTGGGACTAGCGGGAGTCCCTCCTACGAGCAGTACTTC. Residues: CATIPAPGTSGSPSYEQYF.

The gene calls are TRBV20-1 and TRBJ2-2; D is unresolved. Germline assignment: CDR1 DFQATT and CDR2 SNEGSKA (reference sequence). V was cut by 3 bases and J by 10 bases, with 12 bases left in between. CDR3 length equals 12 residues. The CDR3 DNA is TGCAGTGCTAGTCCCCTAGAGGAGGAGCTGTTTTTT. This gives the protein CSASPLEEELFF.

V is TRBV10-3 and J is TRBJ2-1, with 14 bases aligning to TRBD2. The CDR3 contains 15 residues. Germline CDR1 and CDR2: ENHRY and SYGVKD. V gave up 6 bases and J gave up 10 bases; unmatched junction bases: 8. CDR3 bases: TGTGCCATCAGCGAGAGCGGACTAGCGGGAGGCGAGCAGTTCTTC. This sequence encodes CAISESGLAGGEQFF.

This clone was recorded once. The chain is built from TRBV9 and TRBJ1-2, with TRBD1 as a possible D gene (6 bases). Trimming took 5 bases from V and 1 from J, leaving 15 bases between them. CDR1 is SGDLS and CDR2 is YYNGEE in the germline V gene. The length of the CDR3 is 15 residues. CDR3 in amino acids: CASSFGQQLNYGYTF. CDR3 nucleotides: TGTGCCAGCAGTTTTGGACAGCAGCTTAACTATGGCTACACCTTC.

The chain combines TRBV19 with TRBJ2-2; tentative D call: TRBD2 (6 bases). V lost 7 bases and J 5 bases, leaving 11 bases between the germline ends. This CDR3 has 13 residues. Looked up from germline, CDR1 is LNHDA and CDR2 is SQIVND (reference sequence). The CDR3: CASTSSGTGELFF. In DNA form, the CDR3 reads TGTGCCAGTACCTCGAGCGGGACCGGGGAGCTGTTTTTT.

V and J are TRBV25-1 and TRBJ2-3, with 9 bases fitting TRBD2. The trim removed 6 bases at V and 7 bases at J, leaving 14 bases unmatched. The V gene's germline CDR1 is MGHDK and CDR2 SYGVNS. The CDR3 has 16 amino acids. CDR3 protein: CASSDLEAGGLYTQYF. As DNA, the CDR3 is TGTGCCAGCAGCGATCTCGAAGCGGGAGGCTTGTATACGCAGTATTTT.